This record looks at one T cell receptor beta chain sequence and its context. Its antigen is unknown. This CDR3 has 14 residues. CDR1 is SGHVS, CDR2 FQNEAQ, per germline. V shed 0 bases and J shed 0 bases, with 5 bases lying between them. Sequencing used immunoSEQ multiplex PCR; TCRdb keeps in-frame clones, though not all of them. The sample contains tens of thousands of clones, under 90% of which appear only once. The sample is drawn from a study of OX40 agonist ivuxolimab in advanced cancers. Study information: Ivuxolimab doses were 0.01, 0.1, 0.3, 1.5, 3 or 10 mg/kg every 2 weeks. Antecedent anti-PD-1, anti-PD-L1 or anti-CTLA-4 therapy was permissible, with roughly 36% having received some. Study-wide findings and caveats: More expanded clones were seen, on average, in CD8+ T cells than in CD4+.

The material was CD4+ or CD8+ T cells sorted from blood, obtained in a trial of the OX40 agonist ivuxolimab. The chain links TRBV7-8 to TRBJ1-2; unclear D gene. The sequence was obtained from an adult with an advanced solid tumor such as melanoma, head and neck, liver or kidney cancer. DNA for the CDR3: TGTGCCAGCAGCTTAGCCAGCTCTAACTATGGCTACACCTTC. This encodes CASSLASSNYGYTF.